These 21 T cell receptor beta chains originate from one sample sequenced in a study of molecular identifiers for immune sequencing clone quantification. TCRdb reanalysed the PCR reads using MiXCR and keeps one entry per CDR3 protein. The sample lists about 12,000 distinct CDR3 sequences; approximately 15% were seen once. The sample was naive CD8+ T cells from blood, with Jurkat cell RNA spiked in. Subset in this sample: FACS-sorted CD8+CD4-CCR7+CD45RA+ naive T cells. The receptors stem from a human donor in good health. Some libraries in this study had Jurkat cell RNA spiked in.

A remark on this clonotype: This may arise from a read error, as a much more abundant clone is one base away. V and J are TRBV27 and TRBJ2-4; D tentatively fits TRBD1 or TRBD2 (5 bases each). The length of the CDR3 is 16 residues. CDR1 and CDR2 (germline): MNHEY, SMNVEV (reference sequence). CDR3 DNA sequence: TGTGCCAGCAGTTTATCGCTGGGGACGGCCAAAAACATTCAGTGCTTC. Protein sequence: CASSLSLGTAKNIQCF.

Turning to this clonotype: An end of the junction differs from the germline gene, which may be a read error. The chain is built from TRBV4-1 and TRBJ2-7, with 7 bases fitting TRBD2. The length of the CDR3 is 16 residues. In germline, CDR1 is MGHRA, CDR2 YSYEKL. The CDR3 here is CASSQQLAGVPYGQYF. The CDR3 nucleotides are TGCGCCAGCAGCCAACAACTGGCGGGGGTCCCCTACGGGCAGTACTTC.

This clonotype was picked up a small number of times. The chain couples TRBV7-9 to TRBJ2-7; the D is unclear. CDR3 length: 11 amino acids. With 2 bases removed from V and 1 base from J, the gap between germline ends came to 0 bases. The V gene's germline CDR1 is SEHNR and CDR2 FQNEAQ (reference sequence). The CDR3 protein is CASSLSYEQYF. The DNA of the CDR3 is TGTGCCAGCAGCTTATCCTACGAGCAGTACTTC.

The chain carries TRBV29-1 and TRBJ2-7; D is ambiguous. V lost 0 bases and J 0 bases, leaving 9 bases between the germline ends. Germline CDR1 and CDR2: SQVTM and ANQGSEA. The CDR3 contains 14 residues. CDR3 protein: CSVEEDYASYEQYF. Here the CDR3 DNA reads TGCAGCGTTGAAGAGGATTACGCCTCCTACGAGCAGTACTTC.

Details on this clonotype: With a much larger clone just one base away, this may be a read error. The chain employs TRBV6-5 and TRBJ2-7, with 9 bases identical to TRBD2. This CDR3 comprises 14 residues. Germline V gives CDR1 MNHEY, CDR2 SVGAGI. In DNA, the CDR3 is TGTGCCAGCAGTTGGGCTAGCGGGAAGTACGAGCAGTGCTTC. It codes for CASSWASGKYEQCF.

This clonotype is classed as medium-sized. The genes are TRBV7-9 and TRBJ2-7; TRBD1 matches at 7 bases. Losses at the gene ends were 5 bases for V and 2 bases for J; bases not matched to a gene: 9. Germline assignment: CDR1 SEHNR and CDR2 FQNEAQ (reference sequence). The CDR3 covers 15 residues. The CDR3: CASSVGTEGPYEQYF. CDR3 bases: TGTGCCAGCAGCGTAGGGACAGAGGGTCCCTACGAGCAGTACTTC.

Relative to its sample, this clonotype is medium-sized. This chain links TRBV7-9 with TRBJ1-1; possibly TRBD1 for D (6 bases). The ends were cut back, 7 bases at V and 3 bases at J, with 21 bases in the middle. The germline CDR1 and CDR2 sequences are SEHNR and FQNEAQ (reference sequence). This CDR3 spans 16 amino acids. CDR3 amino acids: CASTLSTGTKDTEAFF. Written as DNA, the CDR3 is TGTGCCAGCACGCTCTCCACCGGGACAAAGGACACTGAAGCTTTCTTT.

Comments on this clonotype: A much larger clone is a single base away; this may be a read error. V gene TRBV13 combines with J gene TRBJ2-2, with 9 bases identical to TRBD2. Germline V CDR1 and CDR2: PRHDT, FYEKMQ (reference sequence). The CDR3 contains 16 residues. The CDR3 nucleotides are TGTGCCAGCAGCCTGTTAGCGGGGGCGAACACCGGGGGGCTGTTTTTT. This sequence encodes CASSLLAGANTGGLFF.

In this sample, this clonotype turned up a few times. This chain links TRBV5-6 with TRBJ1-5; weak D call: TRBD1 (5 bases). Germline loops: CDR1 SGHDT, CDR2 YYEEEE. Trimming removed 4 bases at V and 7 bases at J, with 18 bases between. The CDR3 extends over 15 amino acids. The CDR3 nucleotides read TGTGCCAGCAGCATGGGGACGGCGTTAGGGCAGCCCCAGCATTTT. Residues: CASSMGTALGQPQHF. The variable domain in full, completed from reference TRBV5-6 and TRBJ1-5, reads DAGVTQSPTHLIKTRGQQVTLRCSPKSGHDTVSWYQQALGQGPQFIFQYYEEEERQRGNFPDRFSGHQFPNYSSELNVNALLLGDSALYLCASSMGTALGQPQHFGDGTRLSIL.

This clonotype is categorized as medium-sized. The chain joins TRBV4-1 to TRBJ1-1; no reliable D call. The germline gives CDR1 MGHRA, CDR2 YSYEKL. V lost 0 bases to trimming and J lost 6 bases, with 11 bases between them. This CDR3 comprises 14 residues. The CDR3 bases are TGCGCCAGCAGCCAAGATGAGCTAGTGGCTGAAGCTTTCTTT. It translates to CASSQDELVAEAFF.

This clonotype came up once. The V call is TRBV28, the J call TRBJ1-5, with a weak D call TRBD1 (6 bases). Germline V gives CDR1 MDHEN, CDR2 SYDVKM. Trimming removed 6 bases from V and 6 bases from J, with 21 bases in between. There are 16 residues in the CDR3. As DNA, the CDR3 is TGTGCCAGCAGCTCCGTACAGGGTGTATTTATTCAGCCCCAGCATTTT. Protein: CASSSVQGVFIQPQHF. Full variable domain (rest looked up from reference TRBV28 and TRBJ1-5): DVKVTQSSRYLVKRTGEKVFLECVQDMDHENMFWYRQDPGLGLRLIYFSYDVKMKEKGDIPEGYSVSREKKERFSLILESASTNQTSMYLCASSSVQGVFIQPQHFGDGTRLSIL.

The rearrangement links TRBV4-3 to TRBJ2-1, with 12 bases lining up with TRBD2. The J call is doubtful: the DNA matches TRBJ2-7 better. From germline, CDR1 is LGHNA and CDR2 YSLEER. This CDR3 contains 15 residues. CDR3: CASSAGTSGRNKQYF. CDR3 bases: TGCGCCAGCAGCGCCGGGACTAGCGGGCGCAATAAGCAGTACTTC.

Turning to this clonotype: In this CDR3 the conserved last residue, phenylalanine or tryptophan, is missing, so a read error is likely. The chain employs TRBV10-3 and TRBJ2-7; 7 bases agree with TRBD1. CDR3 length: 11 residues. J lost 4 bases, V lost 10 bases, and 4 bases had no gene match. Germline V gene sequence: CDR1 ENHRY, CDR2 SYGVKD. CDR3 region: CATRQGYEQYL. The CDR3 DNA follows: TGTGCCACCAGACAGGGTTACGAGCAGTACTTA.

This clonotype was detected many times. CDR3 in amino acids: CSVEGGVGAEKLFF. CDR3 bases: TGCAGCGTTGAAGGTGGAGTAGGGGCCGAAAAACTGTTTTTT. The chain couples TRBV29-1 to TRBJ1-4; perhaps TRBD1 as D (5 bases). This CDR3 region has 14 residues. The V and J ends lost 1 base and 8 bases respectively, with 14 bases between them. In germline, CDR1 is SQVTM, CDR2 ANQGSEA.

In its sample, this clonotype is medium-sized (0.01 to 0.1%). The chain recombines TRBV30 with TRBJ2-3; either TRBD1 or TRBD2 may supply D (5 bases each). There are 15 residues in the CDR3. Germline V CDR1 and CDR2: GTSNPN, SVGIG (reference sequence). Trimming shortened V by 2 bases and J by 5 bases, and 17 bases separated the two germline ends. CDR3 region: CAWSSGTGPKDTQYF. The CDR3 DNA follows: TGTGCCTGGAGTTCTGGGACCGGGCCTAAAGATACGCAGTATTTT.

Sample share makes this clonotype medium-sized (0.01 to 0.1%). The rearrangement joins TRBV15 to TRBJ1-5; no clear D. Trimming pared 9 bases from V and 3 bases from J, leaving 12 bases between. The CDR3 loop spans 13 amino acids. Germline CDR1 reads LNHNV; CDR2 reads YYDKDF (reference sequence). The CDR3 nucleotides are TGTGCCACAGCCTCCACCTCCAATCAGCCCCAGCATTTT. Translated: CATASTSNQPQHF. Variable domain in full (rest from reference TRBV15 and TRBJ1-5): DAMVIQNPRYQVTQFGKPVTLSCSQTLNHNVMYWYQQKSSQAPKLLFHYYDKDFNNEADTPDNFQSRRPNTSFCFLDIRSPGLGDTAMYLCATASTSNQPQHFGDGTRLSIL.

For this clonotype: Relative to the germline gene, one junction end is altered; a read error may explain this. The chain employs TRBV27 and TRBJ2-2; no firm D call. The CDR3 sequence is 13 residues long. CDR1 MNHEY and CDR2 SMNVEV come from the germline V gene (reference sequence). Here the CDR3 DNA reads TGTGCCAACAGTCTTGTACTTTCCGGGGAGCTGTTTTTT. Protein sequence: CANSLVLSGELFF.

This clonotype was counted at least ten times. This sequence joins TRBV23-1 and TRBJ2-7; D is possibly TRBD2 (5 bases). TRBV23-1 is an ORF for which the function is uncertain. The CDR3 has 17 residues. Trimming cost V 0 bases and J 4 bases, with 19 bases left between them. The CDR3: CASSQSLALPDLYEQYF. CDR3 nucleotides: TGCGCCAGCAGTCAATCGTTAGCGCTTCCCGATTTATACGAGCAGTACTTC.

This clonotype was seen only a few times. The genes are TRBV5-6 and TRBJ2-7; no clear D. This CDR3 region has 16 residues. Germline assignment: CDR1 SGHDT and CDR2 YYEEEE. The germline V and J ends were trimmed by 0 bases and 2 bases, with 15 bases remaining between them. This chain's CDR3 is CASSLAIGVLTYEQYF. CDR3 nucleotides: TGTGCCAGCAGCTTGGCCATTGGCGTACTAACCTACGAGCAGTACTTC.

By its share, this clonotype is medium-sized. The V gene is TRBV29-1, the J gene TRBJ2-7; D is undetermined. V lost 3 bases to trimming and J lost 4 bases, with 7 bases between them. CDR3 size: 11 residues. Germline CDR1 reads SQVTM; CDR2 reads ANQGSEA. CDR3 DNA sequence: TGCAGCGTTGAGTTGGGGTACGAGCAGTACTTC. Translating gives CSVELGYEQYF.

The CDR3 DNA follows: TGTGCCAGCAGTGATCTCAAGCGGAGCAACAATGAGCAGTTCTTC. This gives the protein CASSDLKRSNNEQFF. The chain combines TRBV25-1 with TRBJ2-1; tentative D call: TRBD2 (5 bases). The ends were cut back, 3 bases at V and 5 bases at J, with 14 bases in the middle. CDR3 size: 15 residues. The V gene's germline CDR1 is MGHDK and CDR2 SYGVNS.